This T cell receptor beta chain is drawn from a study of control samples from healthy donors and cancer patients (dated by TCRdb to about 2020). Comments on this clone: Its antigen has not been determined. No clone much larger than this one lies a single base away; base qualities are absent.

The library was generated by the immunoSEQ multiplex PCR assay. As stored in TCRdb, this immuneACCESS dataset retains in-frame rearrangements with V and J assigned. A fraction of the clones does not appear; measured against another copy, unresolved V genes explain less than half of the discrepancy, and the remainder lacks a known reason. Counted in this sample were approximately 100,000 clones; 86% of them appeared once. The top ten constitute approximately 21% of the sample. The junction shows trimming of 6 bases on V and 2 bases on J, plus 13 bases between the germline ends. The CDR3 goes from the cysteine to the phenylalanine over 15 residues. Just CDR3 DNA is preserved here, 45 bases in frame from base 1. CDR1 and CDR2 were assigned from the germline V gene (reference sequence) as LNHDA and SQIVND.

The material sequenced was blood. This sequence originates from a man younger than 40 in good health. The V and J genes are TRBV19 and TRBJ2-2; the D gene is possibly TRBD1 or TRBD2, each agreeing over 6 bases. The CDR3 region reads CASRRGDTNTGELFF. The sequenced DNA is TGTGCCAGTAGGAGGGGGGACACAAACACCGGGGAGCTGTTTTTT.